Described below is a single T cell receptor (beta chain) sequence and its context. These data are taken from a study of Graves' ophthalmopathy and Graves' hyperthyroidism. Germline CDR1 SGDLS, CDR2 YYNGEE. The CDR3 runs 13 residues. V lost 6 bases to trimming and J lost 5 bases; unmatched junction nucleotides: 4. All donors with ophthalmopathy were recorded as having moderate-to-severe activity, CAS ≥3, NOSPECS ≥4 and a duration under 3 months. Amplification of TCR beta CDR3 regions used RNA transcripts. HTBI primers served in a first-round RT-PCR, which a second-round multiplex PCR followed. In TCRdb, the multiplex PCR reads were re-called with MiXCR into one record per CDR3 protein. The data contain about 480,000 distinct CDR3 sequences, under 15% of them singletons.

The chain employs TRBV9 and TRBJ2-2, with 7 bases identical to TRBD1. The receptor was derived from a woman in her 30s with Graves' ophthalmopathy. Sequencing input: blood. The CDR3 region is CASNRGRTGELFF. The CDR3 nucleotides are TGTGCCAGCAACAGGGGAAGAACCGGGGAGCTGTTTTTT.